Here is one TCR beta chain with its context. Antigen: not known. The data are from a study of OX40 agonist ivuxolimab in advanced cancers. In the study overall: Three patients, one with hepatocellular carcinoma and two with cutaneous melanoma, achieved partial responses.

Overall study results and limits: Expanded clones tended on average to be more numerous among CD8+ T cells than CD4+.

Sequenced by immunoSEQ multiplex PCR; TCRdb stores in-frame clones only, minus some. The sample shows approximately 41,000 clones, roughly nine tenths of them seen only once. The TCR sequence derives from an adult with an advanced solid tumor such as melanoma, head and neck, liver or kidney cancer. The sequenced sample was CD4+ or CD8+ T cells sorted from blood, obtained in a trial of the OX40 agonist ivuxolimab.

DNA of the CDR3: TGTGCCAGTAGTCTGGTTAAGGGGGCAGCAGATACGCAGTATTTT. It encodes CASSLVKGAADTQYF. The chain recombines TRBV19 with TRBJ2-3; 7 positions match TRBD1. This CDR3 has 15 residues. V dropped 5 bases and J dropped 4; count of bases not matched to a gene: 9. Germline values: CDR1 LNHDA, CDR2 SQIVND (reference sequence).